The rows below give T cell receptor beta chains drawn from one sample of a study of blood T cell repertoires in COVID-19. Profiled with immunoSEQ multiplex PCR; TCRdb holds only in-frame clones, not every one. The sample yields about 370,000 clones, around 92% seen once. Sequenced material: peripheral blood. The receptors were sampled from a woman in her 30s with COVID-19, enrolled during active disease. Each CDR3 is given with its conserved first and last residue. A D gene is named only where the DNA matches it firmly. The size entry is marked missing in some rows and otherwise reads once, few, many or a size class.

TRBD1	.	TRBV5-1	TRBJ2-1	TGCGCCAGCAGCTTGGGTGGGGACAGGGCGGATGAGCAGTTCTTC	CASSLGGDRADEQFF
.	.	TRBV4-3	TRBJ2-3	TGCGCCAGCAGCCAAGATTTCGTTAGTACAGATACGCAGTATTTT	CASSQDFVSTDTQYF
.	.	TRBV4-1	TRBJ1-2	TGCGCCAGCAGCCAAGATCCAGGTACTAACTATGGCTACACCTTC	CASSQDPGTNYGYTF
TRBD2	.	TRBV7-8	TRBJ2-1	TGTGCCAGCAGCTTTGGTTTCGTGGGGACTAGCGCCTACAATGAGCAGTTCTTC	CASSFGFVGTSAYNEQFF
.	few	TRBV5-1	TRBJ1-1	TGCGCCAGCAGCAGCGGGAGTGGAACTGAAGCTTTCTTT	CASSSGSGTEAFF
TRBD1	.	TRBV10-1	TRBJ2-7	TGCGCCAGCAGTAAGACCGGGACAGGGCTCTACGAGCAGTACTTC	CASSKTGTGLYEQYF
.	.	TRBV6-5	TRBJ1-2	TGTGCCAGCAGTTACGCAGGGAGGCGGACTTACTATGGCTACACCTTC	CASSYAGRRTYYGYTF
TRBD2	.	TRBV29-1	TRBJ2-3	TGCAGCCTAGCGGCAGGCACAGATACGCAGTATTTT	CSLAAGTDTQYF
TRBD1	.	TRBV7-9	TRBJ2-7	TGTGCCAGCGCCTACGGGGACAGGGCGTACGAGCAGTACTTC	CASAYGDRAYEQYF
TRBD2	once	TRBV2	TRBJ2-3	TGTGCCAGCTCCCCGTGGGGGGGGAGAGCAGATACGCAGTATTTT	CASSPWGGRADTQYF
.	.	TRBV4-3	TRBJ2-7	TGCGCCAGCAGCCAAGGGTGGGGCAGGGGTCACGAGCAGTACTTC	CASSQGWGRGHEQYF
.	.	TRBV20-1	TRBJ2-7	TGCAGTGCTAGTCTTCCCCCTTCCTACGAGCAGTACTTC	CSASLPPSYEQYF
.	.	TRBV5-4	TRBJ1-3	TGTGCCAGCAGTTATCATCCCCCGACAGAAGGTCTGGGAAACACCATATATTTT	CASSYHPPTEGLGNTIYF
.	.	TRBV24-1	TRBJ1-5	TGTGCCACCAGTGGGGCGTCTCAGCCCCAGCATTTT	CATSGASQPQHF
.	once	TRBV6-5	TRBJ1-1	TGTGCCAGCAGTTACGACTCCCGGTACACTGAAGCTTTCTTT	CASSYDSRYTEAFF
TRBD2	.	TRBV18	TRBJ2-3	TGTGCCAGCTCACGCTCATTAGCGGGAGGTATAGATACGCAGTATTTT	CASSRSLAGGIDTQYF
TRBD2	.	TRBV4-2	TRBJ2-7	TGTGCCAGCAGCCATTACGCCGGGACTAGCGGGGGGGTAACCTACGAGCAGTACTTC	CASSHYAGTSGGVTYEQYF
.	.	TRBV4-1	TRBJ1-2	TGCGCCAGCAGCCAAGTTCGATCCGGGGATGGCTACACCTTC	CASSQVRSGDGYTF
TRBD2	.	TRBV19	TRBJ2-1	TGTGCCAGTATCGACCGAGCGGGAGTAGTCACCTACAATGAGCAGTTCTTC	CASIDRAGVVTYNEQFF
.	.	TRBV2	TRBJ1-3	TGTGCCAGCAGGGCGGAGAGCTCTGGAAACACCATATATTTT	CASRAESSGNTIYF
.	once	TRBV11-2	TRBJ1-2	TGTGCCAGCAGCCGTACCGGTGCGGCGGGGCTCCATGGCTACACCTTC	CASSRTGAAGLHGYTF
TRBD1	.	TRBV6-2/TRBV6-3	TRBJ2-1	TGTGCCAGCAGTTATCGGGGGGACAGGGTGGTATTAGGTGATGAGCAGTTCTTC	CASSYRGDRVVLGDEQFF
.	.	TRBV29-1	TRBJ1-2	TGCAGCGTTGAGGGGCGACCTGGCTACACCTTC	CSVEGRPGYTF
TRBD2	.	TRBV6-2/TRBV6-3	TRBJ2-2	TGTGCCAGCAGTTACCCCCTAGTCGGGAGGATCACCGGGGAGCTGTTTTTT	CASSYPLVGRITGELFF
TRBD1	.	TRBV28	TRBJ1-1	TGTGCCAGCAGAAAACCGGGACAGGGGATGAACACTGAAGCTTTCTTT	CASRKPGQGMNTEAFF
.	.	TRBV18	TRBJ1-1	TGTGCCAGCTCACCCACGGAGGCGGGGGCAGGGGCGGCTGAAGCTTTCTTT	CASSPTEAGAGAAEAFF
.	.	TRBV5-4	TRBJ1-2	TGTGCCAGCAGCTTAGACACCTTCTATGGCTACACCTTC	CASSLDTFYGYTF
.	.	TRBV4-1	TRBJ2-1	TGCGCCAGCAGCCGCGGGGACAGAGATTACAATGAGCAGTTCTTC	CASSRGDRDYNEQFF
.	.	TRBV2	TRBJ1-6	TGTGCCAGCAGTGAAGACACGTCGATCCAGTCACCCCTCCACTTT	CASSEDTSIQSPLHF
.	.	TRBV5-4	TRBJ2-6	TGTGCCAGCAGTCTCCGCTCTGGGGCCAACGTCCTGACTTTC	CASSLRSGANVLTF
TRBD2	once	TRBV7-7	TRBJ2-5	TGTGCTAGCAGCTTTGGATCGGGGGGGGCCCCCCAAGAGACCCAGTACTTC	CASSFGSGGAPQETQYF
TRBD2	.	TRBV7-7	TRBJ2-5	TGTGCTAGCAGCTTAGGTAGCGGGGGGCAAGAGACCCAGTACTTC	CASSLGSGGQETQYF
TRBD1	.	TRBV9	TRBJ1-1	TGTGCCAGCGGACAGGGTGCGGACACTGAAGCTTTCTTT	CASGQGADTEAFF
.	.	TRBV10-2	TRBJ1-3	TGCGCCAGCAGTGCCAGTATCCTCTCTGGAAACACCATATATTTT	CASSASILSGNTIYF
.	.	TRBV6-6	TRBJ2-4	TGTGCCAGCAGTTACTTCCGACTAGCCAAAAACATTCAGTACTTC	CASSYFRLAKNIQYF
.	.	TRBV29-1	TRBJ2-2	TGCAGCGTTGAAAATCGAGACATCGGCACCGGGGAGCTGTTTTTT	CSVENRDIGTGELFF
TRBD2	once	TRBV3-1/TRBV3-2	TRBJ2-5	TGTGCCAGCAGCCAAGACCGCAGCGGGGGCGGAGAGACCCAGTACTTC	CASSQDRSGGGETQYF
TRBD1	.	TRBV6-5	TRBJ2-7	TGTGCCAGCAGCCAGGGACAGGGGGTTTCCTACGAGCAGTACTTC	CASSQGQGVSYEQYF
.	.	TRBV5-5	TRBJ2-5	TGTGCCAGCAAACCCCACGGAGGGCACCAAGAGACCCAGTACTTC	CASKPHGGHQETQYF
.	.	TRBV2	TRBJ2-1	TGTGCCAGCAGCCCGGTTCTGGATGAGCAGTTCTTC	CASSPVLDEQFF
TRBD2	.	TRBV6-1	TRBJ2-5	TGTGCCAGCAGTGAGGCTGGCGGGGGGCCGCAAGAGACCCAGTACTTC	CASSEAGGGPQETQYF
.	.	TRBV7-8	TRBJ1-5	TGTGCCAGCAGTCCCCGACGGGGCAATCAGCCCCAGCATTTT	CASSPRRGNQPQHF
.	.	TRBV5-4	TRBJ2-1	TGTGCCAGCAGCTCTAGCCTGGGGGCAAGACTGCAAAATGAGCAGTTCTTC	CASSSSLGARLQNEQFF
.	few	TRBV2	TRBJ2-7	TGTGCCAGCAGTTTTAGAATCACCTACGAGCAGTACTTC	CASSFRITYEQYF
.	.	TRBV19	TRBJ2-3	TGTGCCAGTAGTCCCCGTGGAGCTAGCACAGATACGCAGTATTTT	CASSPRGASTDTQYF
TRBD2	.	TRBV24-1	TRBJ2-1	TGTGCCACCAGTGATTTAATAGCGGGCTCCTACAATGAGCAGTTCTTC	CATSDLIAGSYNEQFF
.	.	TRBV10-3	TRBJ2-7	TGTGCCATCAGCGACCGCCAGCGCTCCTACGAGCAGTACTTC	CAISDRQRSYEQYF
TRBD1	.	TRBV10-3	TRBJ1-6	TGTGCCATCAGTGAGGGGACAGGGTATAATTCACCCCTCCACTTT	CAISEGTGYNSPLHF
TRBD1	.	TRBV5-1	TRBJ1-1	TGCGCCAGCAGCTTGGGACAGGGGTACACTGAAGCTTTCTTT	CASSLGQGYTEAFF
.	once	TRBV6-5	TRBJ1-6	TGTGCCAGCAGTTACGCACCAGGACGGGGTAATTCACCCCTCCACTTT	CASSYAPGRGNSPLHF
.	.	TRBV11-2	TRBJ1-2	TGTGCCAGCAGCCCCGTGCCAGGGTGGAACTATGGCTACACCTTC	CASSPVPGWNYGYTF